The 32 T cell receptor beta chains listed next were all sequenced from one sample in a study of blood T cell repertoires in COVID-19. Measured with immunoSEQ multiplex PCR; TCRdb has only the in-frame clones, and not every one. The sample yields 150,000 to 200,000 clones, 60% to 80% seen once. The sample was PBMCs or T cells enriched from blood (not recorded which). The source of these receptors is a man aged 55 to 70 who had been exposed to COVID-19.

V gene TRBV5-6 combines with J gene TRBJ1-6, with 7 bases matching TRBD1. V dropped 0 bases and J dropped 9; count of bases not matched to a gene: 6. The CDR3 spans 15 residues. The germline gives CDR1 SGHDT, CDR2 YYEEEE. The CDR3 DNA follows: TGTGCCAGCAGCTTGGTTGACAGGGAAGCTTCACCCCTCCACTTT. Translation: CASSLVDREASPLHF.

This chain connects TRBV2 to TRBJ1-1; TRBD1 agrees at 8 bases. V gave up 6 bases and J gave up 5 bases; unmatched junction bases: 11. The CDR3 spans 15 residues. CDR1 and CDR2 (germline): SNHLY, FYNNEI. CDR3 residues: CASREYPDRATEAFF. The CDR3 nucleotides read TGTGCCAGCAGAGAATACCCGGACAGGGCTACTGAAGCTTTCTTT.

V usage is TRBV7-9 and J usage is TRBJ1-5; D possibly corresponds to TRBD1 (5 bases). V gave up 5 bases and J gave up 3 bases, with 11 bases separating them. The CDR3 consists of 14 residues. The germline gives CDR1 SEHNR, CDR2 FQNEAQ (reference sequence). This CDR3 is CASSPGTHNQPQHF. CDR3 bases: TGTGCCAGCAGCCCCGGGACTCACAATCAGCCCCAGCATTTT.

The chain combines TRBV3-1 (or the pseudogene TRBV3-2) with TRBJ1-1; no reliable D call. The germline V gene has CDR1 LGHDT and CDR2 YNNKEL (reference sequence). V shed 4 bases and J shed 8 bases, with 11 bases lying between them. CDR3 size: 12 residues. The CDR3, as DNA: TGTGCCAGCAGCCGCTCCTATTTCGAAGCTTTCTTT. This codes for CASSRSYFEAFF.

J is TRBJ2-1 and V is TRBV27; D is perhaps TRBD2 (5 bases). Germline CDR1 MNHEY, CDR2 SMNVEV (reference sequence). V lost 7 bases to trimming and J lost 4 bases, with 14 bases between them. This CDR3 is built from 14 residues. In DNA form, the CDR3 reads TGTGCCAGCACTCCAACGGAGGATTACAATGAGCAGTTCTTC. This gives the protein CASTPTEDYNEQFF.

This clone was recorded once. The chain combines TRBV6-5 with TRBJ2-1, with 10 positions matching TRBD2. Unmatched junction bases numbered 3, after V lost 6 bases and J lost 1 base. Germline V gene sequence: CDR1 MNHEY, CDR2 SVGAGI. The CDR3 has 15 amino acids. In DNA, the CDR3 is TGTGCCAGCAGCGTGACTAGCGGGTCCTACAATGAGCAGTTCTTC. Protein product: CASSVTSGSYNEQFF.

The chain combines TRBV30 with TRBJ1-4; no clear D. V was clipped by 2 bases and J by 3 bases, with 7 bases between them. The CDR3 extends over 13 amino acids. Looked up from germline, CDR1 is GTSNPN and CDR2 is SVGIG (reference sequence). The CDR3 region is CAWSLQSNEKLFF. CDR3 nucleotides: TGTGCCTGGAGTCTACAGTCTAATGAAAAACTGTTTTTT.

Within the sample, this clone is medium-sized. The rearrangement joins TRBV5-1 to TRBJ1-3; D unresolved. Germline values: CDR1 SGHRS, CDR2 YFSETQ. The CDR3 is 12 residues long. Trimming cost V 4 bases and J 4 bases, with 6 bases left between them. The CDR3 sequence: CASSKTGNTIYF. CDR3 bases: TGCGCCAGCAGCAAGACAGGAAACACCATATATTTT.

The gene calls are TRBV7-2 and TRBJ2-7; TRBD1 matches at 10 bases. Germline loops: CDR1 SGHTA, CDR2 FQGNSA. CDR3 length: 15 amino acids. The V and J ends lost 5 bases and 4 bases, in that order; junction bases with no gene match: 8. The CDR3 region is CASSLRQGATYEQYF. The CDR3, as DNA: TGTGCCAGCAGCCTCAGACAGGGGGCGACATACGAGCAGTACTTC.

The V call is TRBV12-3 or TRBV12-4, the J call TRBJ1-1, with no clear D. This CDR3 has 13 residues. With 3 bases removed from V and 0 bases from J, the gap between germline ends came to 5 bases. The CDR3 loop reads CASSFALNTEAFF. The DNA of the CDR3 is TGTGCCAGCAGTTTCGCGTTGAACACTGAAGCTTTCTTT.

The V and J genes are TRBV2 and TRBJ1-2; D is ambiguous. Germline V gene data show CDR1 as SNHLY and CDR2 as FYNNEI. Trimming removed 3 bases at V and 6 bases at J, with 11 bases between. The CDR3 covers 13 residues. As DNA, the CDR3 is TGTGCCAGCAGTGACAGCCAGAGGAATGGCTACACCTTC. Translation: CASSDSQRNGYTF.

The V gene is TRBV5-4, the J gene TRBJ1-4, with D maybe TRBD1 (6 bases). This CDR3 has 16 amino acids. V shed 3 bases and J shed 4 bases, with 16 bases lying between them. Per germline, CDR1 SGHNT and CDR2 YYREEE (reference sequence). DNA of the CDR3: TGTGCCAGCAGCTCAGCTACCAGGGGCCTTAATGAAAAACTGTTTTTT. Protein: CASSSATRGLNEKLFF.

The V call is TRBV5-1, the J call TRBJ2-3; TRBD2 might be the D (5 bases). The CDR3 runs to 15 residues. Germline V gives CDR1 SGHRS, CDR2 YFSETQ. V was pared by 0 bases and J by 0 bases, with 8 bases between. The CDR3 DNA follows: TGCGCCAGCAGCTTGGCAAGGACTAGCACAGATACGCAGTATTTT. Its protein is CASSLARTSTDTQYF.

This chain uses TRBV19 with TRBJ1-3; a possible D gene is TRBD1 (6 bases). The V gene lost 3 bases and the J gene lost 2 bases, with 14 bases spanning the gap. This CDR3 is 16 amino acids long. Germline V lookup: CDR1 LNHDA, CDR2 SQIVND (reference sequence). CDR3 DNA sequence: TGTGCCAGTAGTATCGGACCCAGGGGAACTGGAAACACCATATATTTT. Translation: CASSIGPRGTGNTIYF.

V is TRBV10-3 and J is TRBJ2-1; 11 positions match TRBD1. CDR3 length: 14 amino acids. J lost 3 bases, V lost 7 bases, and 2 bases had no gene match. Germline V gives CDR1 ENHRY, CDR2 SYGVKD. CDR3 sequence reads: CAIKGTGGYNEQFF. The CDR3 DNA is TGTGCCATCAAAGGGACAGGGGGCTACAATGAGCAGTTCTTC.

CDR3 coding DNA: TGTGCCAGCAGCGTAGCTAATGGGATACCGGGAGCCACCATATATTTT. Protein product: CASSVANGIPGATIYF. The chain combines TRBV9 with TRBJ1-3; D is unresolved. CDR1 and CDR2 (germline): SGDLS, YYNGEE. The V end lost 0 bases, the J end lost 9 bases, and 19 bases lay between the germline ends. The CDR3 has 16 amino acids.

The chain uses TRBV28 and TRBJ2-2, with D maybe TRBD2 (6 bases). Germline lookup yields CDR1 MDHEN and CDR2 SYDVKM. V was shortened by 6 bases and J by 13 bases, with 15 bases between the two germline ends. The CDR3 contains 12 residues. For the CDR3, the DNA is TGTGCCAGCAGCTCCGGGACTGTGGGGCTGTTTTTT. Residues: CASSSGTVGLFF.

The chain employs TRBV27 and TRBJ2-6; perhaps TRBD2 as D (5 bases). V lost 1 base and J lost 0, with 19 bases in between. Germline values: CDR1 MNHEY, CDR2 SMNVEV (reference sequence). The CDR3 spans 20 residues. CDR3: CASSLWPRDLGNSGANVLTF. The CDR3 DNA follows: TGTGCCAGCAGTTTATGGCCCCGGGATTTAGGGAACTCTGGGGCCAACGTCCTGACTTTC. Full variable domain (rest looked up from reference TRBV27 and TRBJ2-6): EAQVTQNPRYLITVTGKKLTVTCSQNMNHEYMSWYRQDPGLGLRQIYYSMNVEVTDKGDVPEGYKVSRKEKRNFPLILESPSPNQTSLYFCASSLWPRDLGNSGANVLTFGAGSRLTVL.

The chain links TRBV4-1 to TRBJ2-7; 7 nucleotides line up with TRBD2. The CDR3 sequence is 17 residues long. The ends lost 2 bases at V and 5 bases at J; junction bases unmatched: 15. Germline assignment: CDR1 MGHRA and CDR2 YSYEKL. CDR3 nucleotides: TGCGCCAGCAGCCAACCGGACCTCGGAGCGGGATCCCACGAGCAGTACTTC. Translating it yields CASSQPDLGAGSHEQYF.

The chain carries TRBV9 and TRBJ2-1; TRBD1 agrees at 8 bases. CDR3 length: 14 residues. Germline trimming cut 6 bases from V and 6 bases from J; bases unmatched to any gene: 8. Germline CDR1 reads SGDLS; CDR2 reads YYNGEE. The CDR3 protein is CASTPGQEGNEQFF. DNA for the CDR3: TGTGCCAGCACCCCGGGACAGGAGGGCAATGAGCAGTTCTTC.

The chain carries TRBV24-1 and TRBJ1-4, with TRBD1 as a possible D gene (6 bases). The germline CDR1 and CDR2 sequences are KGHDR and SFDVKD. CDR3 length equals 15 residues. V gave up 3 bases and J gave up 4 bases, with 11 bases separating them. The CDR3 is CATSDPGHDNEKLFF. The CDR3 coding sequence is TGTGCCACCAGTGATCCGGGACACGATAATGAAAAACTGTTTTTT.

The chain carries TRBV5-4 and TRBJ2-2; TRBD2 matches at 16 bases. This CDR3 has 16 residues. The ends lost 9 bases at V and 1 base at J; junction bases unmatched: 3. From germline, CDR1 is SGHNT and CDR2 YYREEE (reference sequence). The CDR3, as DNA: TGTGCCACGGGGACTAGCGGGAGGGGGAACACCGGGGAGCTGTTTTTT. Protein sequence: CATGTSGRGNTGELFF.

J is TRBJ2-3 and V is TRBV19; a weak D match, TRBD2 (5 bases). Germline lookup yields CDR1 LNHDA and CDR2 SQIVND (reference sequence). The germline V and J ends were trimmed by 5 bases and 0 bases, with 12 bases remaining between them. CDR3 length equals 15 residues. The CDR3 region is CASSLTRTSTDTQYF. As DNA, the CDR3 is TGTGCCAGTAGTCTCACAAGGACTAGCACAGATACGCAGTATTTT.

This rearrangement joins TRBV7-6 to TRBJ2-7; 8 positions agree with TRBD2. Germline V lookup: CDR1 SGHVS, CDR2 FNYEAQ. With V trimmed by 0 bases and J by 5 bases, 6 bases remained unmatched. The CDR3 totals 15 residues. CDR3 residues: CASSLAGSGSDEQYF. The CDR3, as DNA: TGTGCCAGCAGCTTAGCGGGGAGCGGGAGTGACGAGCAGTACTTC. The whole variable domain, filled in from reference TRBV7-6 and TRBJ2-7, reads GAGVSQSPRYKVTKRGQDVALRCDPISGHVSLYWYRQALGQGPEFLTYFNYEAQQDKSGLPNDRFSAERPEGSISTLTIQRTEQRDSAMYRCASSLAGSGSDEQYFGPGTRLTVT.

This sequence joins TRBV11-3 and TRBJ2-7, with D uncertain. CDR1 SGHNT and CDR2 YENEEA come from the germline V gene. This CDR3 is built from 12 residues. V was clipped by 2 bases and J by 3 bases, with 5 bases between them. CDR3 sequence (DNA): TGTGCCAGCAGCTTAAGCTTCTACGAGCAGTACTTC. This encodes CASSLSFYEQYF. Full variable domain (remainder filled in from reference TRBV11-3 and TRBJ2-7): EAGVVQSPRYKIIEKKQPVAFWCNPISGHNTLYWYLQNLGQGPELLIRYENEEAVDDSQLPKDRFSAERLKGVDSTLKIQPAELGDSAVYLCASSLSFYEQYFGPGTRLTVT.

This rearrangement joins TRBV7-9 to TRBJ2-5; 9 nucleotides agree with TRBD1. Germline trimming cut 5 bases from V and 5 bases from J; bases unmatched to any gene: 6. This CDR3 is built from 14 residues. From germline, CDR1 is SEHNR and CDR2 FQNEAQ (reference sequence). CDR3 DNA sequence: TGTGCCAGCAGCCCCGGGACAGGGTGGGAGACCCAGTACTTC. Its translation: CASSPGTGWETQYF.

The chain employs TRBV7-2 and TRBJ1-3; TRBD1 might be the D (6 bases). Germline V lookup: CDR1 SGHTA, CDR2 FQGNSA. V gave up 5 bases and J gave up 4 bases, with 15 bases separating them. The length of the CDR3 is 15 residues. The CDR3 nucleotides read TGTGCCAGCAGCCCCCCTGCGGGGGCCGGAAACACCATATATTTT. Translating gives CASSPPAGAGNTIYF.

This clone was seen a few times. This chain uses TRBV24-1 with TRBJ2-3; 8 bases fit TRBD2. The CDR3 runs 15 residues. The germline gives CDR1 KGHDR, CDR2 SFDVKD. J was trimmed by 2 bases and V by 6 bases; bases with no gene match: 6. CDR3 in amino acids: CATSTRAGATDTQYF. Here the CDR3 DNA reads TGTGCCACCAGTACCCGAGCGGGAGCCACAGATACGCAGTATTTT.

The chain recombines TRBV19 with TRBJ1-2; D might be TRBD1 (5 bases). Trimming took 3 bases from V and 7 from J, leaving 9 bases between them. Germline V CDR1 and CDR2: LNHDA, SQIVND (reference sequence). The CDR3 sequence is 12 residues long. In DNA, the CDR3 is TGTGCCAGTAGTATCCAGGGTGGTGGCTACACCTTC. Protein product: CASSIQGGGYTF.

This rearrangement joins TRBV19 to TRBJ1-1; a possible D gene is TRBD1 (5 bases). The CDR3 is 12 amino acids. The germline V and J ends were trimmed by 5 bases and 4 bases, with 8 bases remaining between them. CDR1 LNHDA and CDR2 SQIVND come from the germline V gene (reference sequence). The CDR3 loop reads CASSAGGTEAFF. CDR3 nucleotide sequence: TGTGCCAGTAGTGCGGGGGGCACTGAAGCTTTCTTT.

This clone was seen a single time. This chain joins TRBV19 and TRBJ2-5; 7 positions agree with TRBD1. The J segment lost 4 bases and the V segment lost 6 bases, leaving 8 bases of the junction unmatched. This CDR3 has 14 residues. In germline, CDR1 is LNHDA, CDR2 SQIVND (reference sequence). CDR3 sequence (DNA): TGTGCCAGTAGCAACACAGGGGTTGGAGAGACCCAGTACTTC. Its translation is CASSNTGVGETQYF.

The chain combines TRBV29-1 with TRBJ1-2; tentatively, D is TRBD1 (6 bases). V lost 6 bases and J lost 4, with 30 bases in between. CDR3 length equals 18 residues. In germline, CDR1 is SQVTM, CDR2 ANQGSEA. The CDR3 DNA sequence: TGCAGCGTCTACACCCTGACGGACAGTTTCTCGGACATCTATGGCTACACCTTC. Protein: CSVYTLTDSFSDIYGYTF.